This TCR beta chain was sequenced for a study of blood T cell repertoires in COVID-19 (dated by TCRdb to about 2020). A note on the overall study: Samples covering the acute and convalescent phases of COVID-19 were provided by collaborators in the United States, Italy and Spain. The repertoires were released in a freely available public database intended as a resource for research on the immune response to SARS-CoV-2. The material from the prospective study consisted of cDNA or gDNA derived from T cells, B-cell-depleted T cells, or PBMCs. Subjects who had been exposed to COVID-19, were actively infected with it, or had recovered from it provided the deeply sampled blood TCRbeta repertoires that made up the dataset. Samples came from the ongoing ImmuneRACE study (first 160 participants) plus 1,254 subjects from 6 global collaborators. Where available, HLA class I and class II types were obtained from metadata supplied by the sample provider rather than from assay-based typing. A de-identified subject ID, COVID-19 status, age in years and sex were almost always included in the sample metadata.

Samples from volunteer blood donors who had recovered from COVID-19 were contributed by a second Seattle source. Whole blood was collected in K2EDTA tubes by collaborating institutions according to the institutions' own protocols. Collaborator samples were shipped for TCRbeta analysis as frozen whole blood, isolated PBMCs, or DNA extracted from either sample type. Trimming costs V 4 bases and J 4 bases, and their ends lie 13 bases apart. The CDR3 starts with the cysteine, ends with the phenylalanine, and has 14 residues. The only DNA kept is the CDR3, 42 bases in frame from the first base. From the germline V gene, CDR1 is SGHTA and CDR2 is FQGNSA. Study-wide findings and limitations: Clinical and demographic metadata were provided uncurated, with the amount varying by source and participant.

Of note for this clone: This clone's antigen is unknown. No base quality values were provided; no much bigger clone lies one nucleotide off.

The immunoSEQ Assay, a bias-controlled multiplex PCR, was used to amplify TCRbeta CDR3 regions from genomic DNA. The study's processing was this. Within the assay, amplification of reference gene primers was used to estimate how many nucleated cells each sample contained. To quantify the absolute abundance of each unique TCRbeta CDR3 rearrangement, sequence reads were collapsed and filtered. For each sample, productive Simpson clonality was calculated as the square root of Simpson's diversity index over productive rearrangements. The source is immuneACCESS, and TCRdb retained only in-frame sequences with V and J called. Part of the clones is not carried over; for the studies checked, unresolved V genes explain less than half of this, and the remainder is unexplained. V, J and clone size were drawn from that table, and D and trimming were deduced from the DNA. This sample comprises fewer than 300,000 clones, about 88% of them detected only once. The ten most abundant clones make up less than 5% of the sample.

Sequencing was carried out using peripheral blood. The TCR originated in a man aged 55 to 69 who had recovered from COVID-19. This chain joins TRBV7-2 to TRBJ1-1; matching of 6 bases hints at TRBD1 as the D gene. The CDR3 region has the sequence CASSSYRVGTEAFF. At the DNA level, the sequence is TGTGCCAGCAGCTCCTACAGGGTGGGCACTGAAGCTTTCTTT.